This T cell receptor beta chain appears in the sequencing data of a study of blood T cell repertoires in COVID-19. Study information: Acute and convalescent COVID-19 samples came from the United States, Italy and Spain. T cells, B-cell-depleted T cells, or PBMCs supplied cDNA or gDNA.

The sample holds one count of this clone. As handled by the study authors: Using reference gene primer amplification, nucleated cell counts were estimated. Generated by immunoSEQ multiplex PCR, the TCRdb table keeps only in-frame clones and is missing some. The V and J calls and clone size were taken over from that table, and D and trimming were inferred from the DNA. The repertoire includes some 150,000 clones, more than 70% of them detected once, and around 8.5% sits in the top ten. The CDR3 runs to 15 residues. The germline V gene has CDR1 MNHEY and CDR2 SVGEGT. Trimming took 4 bases from V and 0 from J, leaving 9 bases between them.

This clonotype was sampled from a woman in her sixties with acute or convalescent COVID-19. The material sequenced was peripheral blood. The genes are TRBV6-2 or TRBV6-3 and TRBJ2-2; D perhaps matches TRBD2 (5 bases). This CDR3 is CASSSSGPNTGELFF. The CDR3 nucleotides are TGTGCCAGCAGTTCCAGCGGCCCGAACACCGGGGAGCTGTTTTTT.